The 21 T cell receptor beta chains reported below all come from one sample, sequenced in a study of shared clonotypes between healthy human individuals. The method was immunoSEQ multiplex PCR; TCRdb's version includes in-frame clones alone and lacks a portion of them. The repertoire consists of about 2 million clones, with about 95% occurring once and the leading ten covering more than 0.9%. Positively selected for CCR7, the CD45RO-negative cells used as naive CD8 cells excluded terminally differentiated effector memory CD45RA+ cells. Material: naive CD8+ T cells sorted from blood. The receptors derive from a man aged 18 to 30 in good health.

The chain uses TRBV7-2 and TRBJ2-7; D is ambiguous. Trimming took off 3 bases at V and 3 bases at J, with 9 bases between the two ends. The CDR3 contains 13 residues. From germline, CDR1 is SGHTA and CDR2 FQGNSA. As DNA, the CDR3 is TGTGCCAGCAGCTTCCGACTCCTCTACGAGCAGTACTTC. The encoded protein is CASSFRLLYEQYF.

This rearrangement joins TRBV7-9 to TRBJ2-3; no definite D call. CDR1 and CDR2 (germline): SEHNR, FQNEAQ (reference sequence). The CDR3 consists of 14 residues. The ends were cut back, 6 bases at V and 2 bases at J, with 12 bases in the middle. The CDR3 region is CASRLADYTDTQYF. DNA for the CDR3: TGTGCCAGCAGACTTGCGGATTACACAGATACGCAGTATTTT.

This clone is a singleton in its sample. This chain uses TRBV5-5 with TRBJ1-2, with 8 bases lining up with TRBD1. CDR1 and CDR2 from the germline V gene are SGHKS and YYEKEE (reference sequence). The CDR3 covers 16 residues. The J segment lost 5 bases and the V segment lost 0 bases, leaving 9 bases of the junction unmatched. The CDR3 reads CASSLVDRDFIYGYTF. The CDR3 DNA sequence: TGTGCCAGCAGCTTGGTGGACAGGGACTTCATTTATGGCTACACCTTC.

The chain links TRBV4-3 to TRBJ2-7; D assignment may be TRBD1 or TRBD2 (5 bases each). V was cut by 0 bases and J by 0 bases, with 12 bases left in between. Germline CDR1 and CDR2: LGHNA and YSLEER. This CDR3 is built from 16 residues. DNA for the CDR3: TGCGCCAGCAGCCAAGATTTAGGGGAGAGCTCCTACGAGCAGTACTTC. Its protein product is CASSQDLGESSYEQYF.

The chain links TRBV7-8 to TRBJ2-7; D is perhaps TRBD1 or TRBD2 (5 bases each). CDR3 size: 16 residues. Germline lookup yields CDR1 SGHVS and CDR2 FQNEAQ. V lost 0 bases and J 1 base, leaving 13 bases between the germline ends. The CDR3 here is CASSLALRDGSYEQYF. In DNA, the CDR3 is TGTGCCAGCAGCTTAGCGTTAAGGGACGGTTCCTACGAGCAGTACTTC.

CDR3 loop: CASSLSRQGDSPLHF. The CDR3, as DNA: TGTGCCAGCAGTTTATCGAGGCAGGGGGATTCACCCCTCCACTTT. This chain joins TRBV27 and TRBJ1-6, with 7 positions matching TRBD1. J gave up 8 bases and V 0 bases, and 4 bases lay outside the gene matches. The CDR3 length is 15 residues. Germline lookup yields CDR1 MNHEY and CDR2 SMNVEV (reference sequence).

The DNA of the CDR3 is TGTGCCAGCACCGAGACCGGAGAATACTACGAGCAGTACTTC. Translating it yields CASTETGEYYEQYF. The V and J genes are TRBV28 and TRBJ2-7; D gene unclear. This CDR3 has 14 amino acids. Germline CDR1 is MDHEN and CDR2 is SYDVKM. Trimming shortened V by 7 bases and J by 3 bases, and 16 bases separated the two germline ends.

The J gene is TRBJ2-1, the V gene TRBV9; 7 positions agree with TRBD1. The V and J ends lost 0 bases and 2 bases, in that order; junction bases with no gene match: 5. This CDR3 has 16 amino acids. Germline values: CDR1 SGDLS, CDR2 YYNGEE. CDR3: CASSVEPGGTYNEQFF. The CDR3 region has the DNA TGTGCCAGCAGCGTAGAACCAGGGGGAACCTACAATGAGCAGTTCTTC. The full variable domain, in which reference TRBV9 and TRBJ2-1 provide the parts outside the CDR3, is DSGVTQTPKHLITATGQRVTLRCSPRSGDLSVYWYQQSLDQGLQFLIQYYNGEERAKGNILERFSAQQFPDLHSELNLSSLELGDSALYFCASSVEPGGTYNEQFFGPGTRLTVL.

The rearrangement uses TRBV7-2 and TRBJ2-1; 10 nucleotides line up with TRBD2. CDR1 is SGHTA and CDR2 is FQGNSA in the germline V gene. The J segment lost 6 bases and the V segment lost 1 base, leaving 9 bases of the junction unmatched. The CDR3 covers 17 residues. The CDR3 protein is CASSLELGTSALNEQFF. The CDR3 nucleotides are TGTGCCAGCAGCTTAGAACTCGGGACTAGCGCGCTCAATGAGCAGTTCTTC.

This clone was found a few times. The chain uses TRBV27 and TRBJ1-6, with unresolved D. Trimming removed 4 bases from V and 5 bases from J, with 9 bases in between. Germline CDR1 and CDR2: MNHEY and SMNVEV (reference sequence). The CDR3 length is 14 residues. CDR3 nucleotide sequence: TGTGCCAGCAGTTCCCCTAGGAATAATTCACCCCTCCACTTT. Protein: CASSSPRNNSPLHF.

The chain employs TRBV1 and TRBJ2-7; the DNA was not used to check the table's D call, TRBD2. TRBV1 is a known pseudogene. The CDR3 is 11 residues long. In DNA form, the CDR3 reads TGCACCAGCAGCTATAACTACGAGCAGTACTTC. This codes for CTSSYNYEQYF.

The rearrangement joins TRBV11-3 to TRBJ2-5; D might be TRBD2 (5 bases). V dropped 1 base and J dropped 10 bases, with 31 bases sitting between them. CDR1 is SGHNT, CDR2 YENEEA, per germline. CDR3 length: 19 amino acids. The CDR3 protein is CASSLVAFEERNAPAIQYF. Here the CDR3 DNA reads TGTGCCAGCAGCTTAGTCGCCTTCGAGGAGCGGAACGCACCTGCAATCCAGTACTTC.

The V call is TRBV2, the J call TRBJ2-7; perhaps TRBD1 as D (5 bases). The germline CDR1 and CDR2 sequences are SNHLY and FYNNEI. Deletions cut 5 bases from V and 2 bases from J, with 16 bases between. The CDR3 length is 15 residues. CDR3 residues: CASSQIGAGTYEQYF. In DNA form, the CDR3 reads TGTGCCAGCAGTCAAATAGGGGCCGGAACCTACGAGCAGTACTTC.

The rearrangement joins TRBV28 to TRBJ2-7; 8 bases map to TRBD2. The CDR3 is made up of 14 amino acids. Per the germline V gene, CDR1 is MDHEN and CDR2 is SYDVKM. Trimming cost V 4 bases and J 2 bases; bases outside gene matches: 4. CDR3 sequence: CASSSPGLAYEQYF. In DNA, the CDR3 is TGTGCCAGCAGTTCCCCGGGACTAGCCTACGAGCAGTACTTC.

The V and J genes are TRBV27 and TRBJ1-3; the D gene is possibly TRBD1 (5 bases). This CDR3 contains 14 residues. The V gene's germline CDR1 is MNHEY and CDR2 SMNVEV (reference sequence). The V end was cut by 5 bases, the J end by 9 bases, with 17 bases between. CDR3 protein: CASSPGTGVGTIYF. The DNA for the CDR3 is TGTGCCAGCAGTCCCGGGACGGGGGTCGGCACCATATATTTT.

V is TRBV30 and J is TRBJ1-3; D is unclear. V dropped 4 bases and J dropped 4 bases, with 14 bases sitting between them. This CDR3 spans 14 amino acids. Germline values: CDR1 GTSNPN, CDR2 SVGIG (reference sequence). In nucleotides, the CDR3 is TGTGCCTGGATCGGAGAAAACTCCGGAAACACCATATATTTT. Residues: CAWIGENSGNTIYF.

The J gene is TRBJ1-2, the V gene TRBV5-1, with a possible D match to TRBD1 (6 bases). The ends were cut back, 5 bases at V and 5 bases at J, with 13 bases in the middle. The CDR3 runs to 13 residues. Germline V CDR1 and CDR2: SGHRS, YFSETQ. The CDR3 is CASSYDRTYGYTF. CDR3 nucleotides: TGCGCCAGCAGTTACGACAGGACTTATGGCTACACCTTC.

The rearrangement uses TRBV7-9 and TRBJ2-5; no definite D call. Germline V gives CDR1 SEHNR, CDR2 FQNEAQ (reference sequence). V lost 5 bases and J lost 9, with 16 bases in between. This CDR3 contains 13 residues. The CDR3 DNA reads as TGTGCCAGCAGCCCTACCAAGGATGTAGCCCAGTACTTC. Its translation is CASSPTKDVAQYF. The whole variable domain, remainder taken from reference TRBV7-9 and TRBJ2-5, is DTGVSQNPRHKITKRGQNVTFRCDPISEHNRLYWYRQTLGQGPEFLTYFQNEAQLEKSRLLSDRFSAERPKGSFSTLEIQRTEQGDSAMYLCASSPTKDVAQYFGPGTRLLVL.

V and J are TRBV28 and TRBJ2-1, with TRBD2 matching 13 bases. Germline V lookup: CDR1 MDHEN, CDR2 SYDVKM. The CDR3 covers 16 residues. V was clipped by 4 bases and J by 10 bases; unmatched bases: 10. In nucleotides, the CDR3 is TGTGCCAGCAGTTCCACTAGCGGGGGGGCCCTAGACGAGCAGTTCTTC. This codes for CASSSTSGGALDEQFF.

The rearrangement uses TRBV2 and TRBJ2-5; perhaps D is TRBD1 or TRBD2 (5 bases each). Germline-derived CDR1 and CDR2 are SNHLY and FYNNEI. The CDR3 is 15 residues long. Trimming removed 10 bases from V and 2 bases from J, with 20 bases in between. The CDR3 DNA reads as TGTGCCACCGCTGAGGGGAACAGAGTTCAAGAGACCCAGTACTTC. This sequence encodes CATAEGNRVQETQYF.

V usage is TRBV6-1 and J usage is TRBJ2-2; D may match TRBD1 or TRBD2 (5 bases each). The CDR3 is 16 residues long. Germline loops: CDR1 MNHNS, CDR2 SASEGT. V was clipped by 3 bases and J by 7 bases, with 18 bases between them. This chain's CDR3 is CASSESRDWGFGELFF. CDR3 DNA: TGTGCCAGCAGTGAGAGCCGAGATTGGGGGTTCGGGGAGCTGTTTTTT.